This T cell receptor (beta chain) was sequenced for a study of identical twins. Overall study findings and caveats: Insertions ran lower in abundant cord blood beta clonotypes, though not in memory repertoires.

This CDR3 is built from 17 residues. Germline V gene lookup returns CDR1 SGHRS and CDR2 YFSETQ. TCRdb analysed the 5' RACE reads with MiXCR anew, one entry per CDR3 protein. This sample carries about 530,000 distinct CDR3 sequences, about 20% of them seen once, and the ten largest clones take around 0.47%. Comments on this clonotype: Its cognate antigen is unknown. An end of the junction does not agree with germline; a read error may underlie this.

These same records also appear under a second study, on yellow fever vaccine responses in identical twins.

J is TRBJ2-3 and V is TRBV5-1; 9 bases match TRBD1. This TCR came from a woman in her late teens or twenties in good health. The sequenced sample was CD4+ T cells sorted from blood. The DNA of the CDR3 is TGCGCCAGCAGCTTGCGACCCCCGGGACAGGGAACAGATACGCTGTATTTT. Its protein product is CASSLRPPGQGTDTLYF. The variable domain in full, completed from reference TRBV5-1 and TRBJ2-3, reads KAGVTQTPRYLIKTRGQQVTLSCSPISGHRSVSWYQQTPGQGLQFLFEYFSETQRNKGNFPGRFSGRQFSNSRSEMNVSTLELGDSALYLCASSLRPPGQGTDTLYFGPGTRLTVL.